This T cell receptor beta chain was captured by sequencing in a study of beta chain features in type 1 diabetes. Looking at the study overall: All of the samples together had 85 million to 130 million sorted cells examined.

This CDR3 contains 14 residues. J lost 5 bases, V lost 7 bases, and 9 bases had no gene match. The germline gives CDR1 SNHLY, CDR2 FYNNEI. Study findings and constraints: Shortening that was moderate but significant affected the TCRB CDR3s of Type 1 diabetes patients in all four CD4+ subsets.

This clone was seen only a few times. The antigen remains undetermined. All of the isolated RNA was reverse transcribed, so expressed TCRB transcripts were sequenced. TCRdb's table, derived via immunoSEQ multiplex PCR, lists solely in-frame clones and lacks some. The table has around 250,000 clones, 25% to 30% seen once. Specimen: central memory CD4+ T cells from blood. This sequence joins TRBV2 and TRBJ2-3; 7 bases align to TRBD1. This sequence originates from a man aged 25-45 years in good health. The DNA of the CDR3 is TGTGCCAGCACTTTTACAGGGGCCCAAGATACGCAGTATTTT. It encodes CASTFTGAQDTQYF.